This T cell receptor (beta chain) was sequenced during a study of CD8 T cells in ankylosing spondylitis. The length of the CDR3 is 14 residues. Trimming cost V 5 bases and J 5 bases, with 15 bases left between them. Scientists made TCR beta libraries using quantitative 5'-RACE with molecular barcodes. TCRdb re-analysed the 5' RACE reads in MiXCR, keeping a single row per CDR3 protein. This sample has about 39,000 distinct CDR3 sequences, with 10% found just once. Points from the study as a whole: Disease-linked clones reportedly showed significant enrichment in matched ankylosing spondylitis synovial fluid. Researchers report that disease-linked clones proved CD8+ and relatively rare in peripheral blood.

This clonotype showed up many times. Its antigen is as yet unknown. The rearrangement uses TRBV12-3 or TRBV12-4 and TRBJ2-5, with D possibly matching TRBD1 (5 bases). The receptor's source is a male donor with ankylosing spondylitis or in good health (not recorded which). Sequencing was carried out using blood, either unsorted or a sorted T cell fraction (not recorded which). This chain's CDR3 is CASSPRVGRETQYF. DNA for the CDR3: TGTGCCAGCAGTCCCAGGGTCGGACGGGAGACCCAGTACTTC.